This record covers a single T cell receptor beta chain. Antigen unknown. Clones were read by immunoSEQ multiplex PCR, and TCRdb kept only the in-frame ones, dropping some. The repertoire holds thousands of clones, 58% seen once, with 25% to 40% in the top ten. These data originate in a study of T cell repertoires in urothelial bladder cancer. Study as a whole: Of 11 to 12 resected lesions, a few were cT2 or greater.

Regarding the study as a whole: Carcinoma specimens had fewer T cells than benign specimens. A single clone reached around 2% in benign versus up to roughly 15% in carcinoma.

The CDR3 spans 17 residues. CDR1 and CDR2 (germline): SGDLS, YYNGEE. Trimming cost V 2 bases and J 2 bases, with 18 bases left between them. The V and J genes are TRBV9 and TRBJ2-3; TRBD2 might be the D (6 bases). The origin of this receptor is a human donor with urothelial carcinoma. What was sequenced was tumor-infiltrating cells from bladder cancer. CDR3 bases: TGTGCCAGCAGCGTTTCAACCCAAGCTAGCGACACAGATACGCAGTATTTT. Amino acid sequence: CASSVSTQASDTDTQYF.